Presented here are 23 T cell receptor beta chains from one specimen sequenced in a study of cytotoxic CD8 clonotypes in ibrutinib-treated CLL. Sequencing used immunoSEQ multiplex PCR; TCRdb keeps in-frame clones, though not all of them. The sample consists of 150,000 or so clones, 70% to 90% of them appearing once. The sample consisted of PBMCs, taken after 36 months of ibrutinib treatment. The receptors were gathered from a human donor with chronic lymphocytic leukemia.

The chain combines TRBV5-1 with TRBJ1-6; 7 positions agree with TRBD1. Losses at the gene ends were 3 bases for V and 13 bases for J; bases not matched to a gene: 16. CDR3 length: 16 amino acids. Looked up from germline, CDR1 is SGHRS and CDR2 is YFSETQ. The CDR3 here is CASSSEGQLRGVPLHF. The CDR3 coding sequence is TGCGCCAGCAGCTCCGAGGGACAGCTGAGAGGAGTTCCCCTCCACTTT.

The J gene is TRBJ2-7, the V gene TRBV28, with TRBD2 matching over 7 bases. CDR1 and CDR2 (germline): MDHEN, SYDVKM. The CDR3 runs 18 residues. V trimming: 7 bases; J trimming: 3 bases; junction bases outside the gene matches: 21. The CDR3 spells CASNGGTTGLLLDYEQYF. CDR3 DNA sequence: TGTGCCAGCAATGGTGGGACCACGGGACTACTCCTCGACTACGAGCAGTACTTC.

The chain combines TRBV18 with TRBJ2-3; TRBD2 is a possible D gene (6 bases). The CDR3 runs 13 residues. V lost 3 bases, J lost 4 bases, and 8 bases lay in between. Germline-derived CDR1 and CDR2 are KGHSH and LQKENI. In nucleotides, the CDR3 is TGTGCCAGCTCACCCGGGGAGGCAGATACGCAGTATTTT. It codes for CASSPGEADTQYF.

The chain links TRBV2 to TRBJ1-1; D gene unclear. CDR1 SNHLY and CDR2 FYNNEI come from the germline V gene. This CDR3 has 11 residues. The V and J ends lost 6 bases and 3 bases respectively, with 5 bases between them. The CDR3 DNA reads TGTGCCAGCAGACTATACACTGAAGCTTTCTTT. Translating it yields CASRLYTEAFF.

This clone is judged medium-sized (0.01 to 0.1%). This rearrangement joins TRBV6-4 to TRBJ2-7, with D perhaps assigned TRBD1 or TRBD2 (5 bases each). The ends were cut back, 4 bases at V and 0 bases at J, with 13 bases in the middle. Looked up from germline, CDR1 is MRHNA and CDR2 is SNTAGT. The CDR3 sequence is 15 residues long. For the CDR3, the DNA is TGTGCCAGCAGTGTTTCGGCAGGGAGCTCCTACGAGCAGTACTTC. Translated: CASSVSAGSSYEQYF.

The J gene is TRBJ2-7, the V gene TRBV10-3; tentatively, D is TRBD1 (5 bases). Germline CDR1 and CDR2: ENHRY and SYGVKD. This CDR3 is built from 15 residues. V lost 0 bases and J 0 bases, leaving 9 bases between the germline ends. This CDR3 is CAISESYGASYEQYF. CDR3 in DNA: TGTGCCATCAGTGAGTCATATGGGGCCTCCTACGAGCAGTACTTC.

The chain couples TRBV28 to TRBJ2-7; the match to TRBD2 covers 7 bases. V was clipped by 5 bases and J by 4 bases; unmatched bases: 11. CDR3 length equals 15 residues. Germline V gene data show CDR1 as MDHEN and CDR2 as SYDVKM. The CDR3 nucleotides are TGTGCCAGCAGTCCCCGGGAGGCTATCCCATACGAGCAGTACTTC. It encodes CASSPREAIPYEQYF.

The rearrangement links TRBV7-6 to TRBJ2-2, with a tentative D call TRBD2 (5 bases). Germline V gene sequence: CDR1 SGHVS, CDR2 FNYEAQ. V was pared by 8 bases and J by 4 bases, with 17 bases between. This CDR3 is built from 15 residues. This CDR3 is CASRNSLGGTGELFF. The CDR3 region has the DNA TGTGCCAGCCGCAATTCTCTAGGAGGCACCGGGGAGCTGTTTTTT.

The chain links TRBV25-1 to TRBJ2-2; 8 bases align to TRBD1. The CDR3 sequence is 14 residues long. After removal of 6 bases from V and 4 bases from J, the junction contained 4 bases not matched to a gene. Germline CDR1 reads MGHDK; CDR2 reads SYGVNS. The CDR3 DNA sequence: TGTGCCAGCAGCAGACAGGGGACCACCGGGGAGCTGTTTTTT. It yields the protein CASSRQGTTGELFF.

The chain joins TRBV18 to TRBJ2-2; 7 bases agree with TRBD1. The CDR3 has 14 residues. With V trimmed by 6 bases and J by 2 bases, 3 bases remained unmatched. Germline values: CDR1 KGHSH, CDR2 LQKENI. The CDR3 loop is CASSGTANTGELFF. Written as DNA, the CDR3 is TGTGCCAGCTCTGGGACAGCCAACACCGGGGAGCTGTTTTTT.

V is TRBV5-1 and J is TRBJ2-7; D tentatively reads TRBD1 or TRBD2 (6 bases each). The V gene lost 3 bases and the J gene lost 5 bases, with 21 bases spanning the gap. Germline CDR1 SGHRS, CDR2 YFSETQ. The CDR3 has 16 residues. The CDR3 DNA is TGCGCCAGCAGCTCTACCGGGTGGGGGGCGTTCCACGAGCAGTACTTC. Its translation is CASSSTGWGAFHEQYF.

This chain joins TRBV5-1 and TRBJ2-5; TRBD2 agrees at 8 bases. The CDR3 spans 13 residues. Germline V gene data show CDR1 as SGHRS and CDR2 as YFSETQ. The junction had 13 bases not matched to a gene; V was cut back by 5 bases and J by 13 bases. CDR3 bases: TGCGCCAGCAGTTCAGACCAAGCGGGGGCCGGGTACTTC. It specifies CASSSDQAGAGYF.

The chain employs TRBV4-1 and TRBJ2-7; possible D gene TRBD2, 7 bases. This CDR3 is 17 amino acids long. The V end was cut by 1 base, the J end by 0 bases, with 16 bases between. Germline V gives CDR1 MGHRA, CDR2 YSYEKL. CDR3 amino acids: CASSQAWGRGSSYEQYF. The DNA for the CDR3 is TGCGCCAGCAGCCAAGCGTGGGGGAGGGGGAGCTCCTACGAGCAGTACTTC.

V gene TRBV7-3 combines with J gene TRBJ2-1; 7 bases map to TRBD1. This CDR3 is built from 13 residues. The V and J ends lost 5 bases and 5 bases, in that order; junction bases with no gene match: 3. CDR1 is SGHTA and CDR2 is FQGTGA in the germline V gene. CDR3 in amino acids: CASSRDRDNEQFF. For the CDR3, the DNA is TGTGCCAGCAGCCGAGACAGGGACAATGAGCAGTTCTTC.

The chain recombines TRBV2 with TRBJ1-2, with no clear D. Germline loops: CDR1 SNHLY, CDR2 FYNNEI. The V gene lost 7 bases and the J gene lost 8 bases, with 17 bases spanning the gap. The CDR3 runs to 13 residues. CDR3 bases: TGTGCCAGCAATCCCCACGGAGGGTCAGGCTACACCTTC. Protein sequence: CASNPHGGSGYTF.

This sequence joins TRBV5-1 and TRBJ1-1; D is perhaps TRBD1 (6 bases). The CDR3 consists of 17 residues. V lost 1 base and J lost 1, with 17 bases in between. Germline CDR1 reads SGHRS; CDR2 reads YFSETQ. This chain's CDR3 is CASSLRTGSGANTEAFF. The CDR3 DNA reads TGCGCCAGCAGCTTGAGAACAGGGTCGGGGGCGAACACTGAAGCTTTCTTT.

V usage is TRBV11-2 and J usage is TRBJ2-3, with 14 nucleotides matching TRBD2. The V gene's germline CDR1 is SGHAT and CDR2 FQNNGV. Trimming cost V 6 bases and J 5 bases; bases outside gene matches: 13. The CDR3 loop spans 18 amino acids. This chain's CDR3 is CASRTSGTSGRKRDTQYF. The CDR3 DNA sequence: TGTGCCAGCAGAACCAGCGGGACTAGCGGGAGAAAACGAGATACGCAGTATTTT.

The V and J genes are TRBV5-1 and TRBJ2-1; the match to TRBD2 covers 11 bases. CDR3 length equals 14 residues. Germline V gives CDR1 SGHRS, CDR2 YFSETQ. With 5 bases clipped from V and 4 bases from J, the junction kept 2 bases outside the gene matches. CDR3 amino acids: CASRGTSGYNEQFF. In nucleotides, the CDR3 is TGCGCCAGCAGGGGGACTAGCGGATACAATGAGCAGTTCTTC.

The J gene is TRBJ2-7, the V gene TRBV30; 9 bases line up with TRBD1. CDR3 length: 14 amino acids. Germline values: CDR1 GTSNPN, CDR2 SVGIG (reference sequence). V shed 4 bases and J 2 bases; nucleotides not matched to a gene: 6. CDR3 amino acids: CAWTWGTGTYEQYF. As DNA, the CDR3 is TGTGCCTGGACCTGGGGGACAGGGACCTACGAGCAGTACTTC.

This clone has more than one count but fewer than ten. V gene TRBV25-1 combines with J gene TRBJ2-7; no firm D call. V lost 8 bases and J lost 2, with 13 bases in between. The CDR3 consists of 13 residues. CDR1 and CDR2 from the germline V gene are MGHDK and SYGVNS. CDR3 in DNA: TGTGCCAGCCGCTCCGGGCAAGCCTACGAGCAGTACTTC. Amino acid sequence: CASRSGQAYEQYF.

The rearrangement links TRBV15 to TRBJ1-5; D call uncertain. CDR1 LNHNV and CDR2 YYDKDF come from the germline V gene (reference sequence). The length of the CDR3 is 16 residues. V was cut by 0 bases and J by 4 bases, with 13 bases left in between. Here the CDR3 reads CATSRDRVTRNQPQHF. The CDR3 DNA sequence: TGTGCCACCAGCAGAGATCGCGTAACACGTAATCAGCCCCAGCATTTT.

The CDR3 loop is CASSVDPVPSGRGINDGQFF. As DNA, the CDR3 is TGTGCCAGCAGCGTAGACCCCGTACCCAGCGGGAGGGGGATAAATGATGGGCAGTTCTTC. This chain uses TRBV9 with TRBJ2-1; 10 bases align to TRBD2. CDR1 is SGDLS and CDR2 is YYNGEE in the germline V gene. Trimming removed 0 bases from V and 12 bases from J; junction bases left unmatched: 24. The CDR3 consists of 20 residues.

This clone was counted only a few times. CDR3 coding DNA: TGTGCCACGTGGTGGCAGGGGGCGCGCGGCTATGGCTACACCTTC. This encodes CATWWQGARGYGYTF. This chain links TRBV19 with TRBJ1-2; 8 bases are shared with TRBD1. Germline CDR1 and CDR2: LNHDA and SQIVND (reference sequence). The CDR3 contains 15 residues. J gave up 4 bases and V 10 bases, and 14 bases lay outside the gene matches.